This T cell receptor (beta chain) emerged from a study of blood T cells in healthy people across ages. Germline CDR1 reads SGHRS; CDR2 reads YFSETQ. CDR3 length: 14 residues. The V and J ends lost 4 bases and 0 bases respectively, with 7 bases between them. Peripheral blood samples of 9 to 10 milliliters were drawn from each donor. This clonotype was detected ten times or more. It was with a sample-barcoded 5' primer and a J-beta primer mix that a second PCR of roughly 7 to 12 cycles was run. TCRdb re-derived calls from the 5' RACE reads in MiXCR, one entry per CDR3 protein. Among 920,000 or so distinct CDR3 sequences listed, around 45% were seen once.

V gene TRBV5-1 combines with J gene TRBJ1-4; D unclear. This sequence originates from an older woman in good health. Sequenced: blood. CDR3 sequence: CASSTDSTNEKLFF. The CDR3 DNA follows: TGCGCCAGCAGCACAGACTCAACTAATGAAAAACTGTTTTTT.